This is a list of T cell receptor beta chains from one sample in a study of cytomegalovirus exposure and HLA in healthy donors. Assay used: immunoSEQ multiplex PCR; TCRdb lists only in-frame clones, some missing. Among fewer than 250,000 clones listed, approximately 80% were seen once. Sequences were obtained from PBMCs. Source of these receptors: a woman aged 25-40 years in good health and CMV-seropositive. Each CDR3 is given with its conserved first and last residue. A D gene is named only where the DNA matches it firmly. Size tells how often a clone was seen (once, few, many) or the class of an expanded clone, and some rows leave it out.

CDR3	DNA	D	size	J	V
CASSKTGSSGNTIYF	TGTGCCAGCAGTAAGACAGGGAGCTCTGGAAACACCATATATTTT	TRBD1	.	TRBJ1-3	TRBV27
CASSYSRERNTEAFF	TGTGCCAGCAGTTACTCCAGGGAAAGAAACACTGAAGCTTTCTTT	.	.	TRBJ1-1	TRBV6-5
CSSGQQYEQYF	TGCAGTTCGGGACAGCAATACGAGCAGTACTTC	TRBD1	.	TRBJ2-7	TRBV20-1
CAWFSKKGSNGYTF	TGTGCCTGGTTTTCCAAAAAGGGCAGCAATGGCTACACCTTC	.	.	TRBJ1-2	TRBV30
CASSETKGYGYTF	TGTGCCAGCAGCGAAACGAAAGGCTATGGCTACACCTTC	.	few	TRBJ1-2	TRBV7-9
CASSVSLRARDNEQFF	TGTGCCAGCAGCGTATCCCTTAGGGCACGGGACAATGAGCAGTTCTTC	.	.	TRBJ2-1	TRBV9
CATSTRDGSGNTIYF	TGTGCCACCAGCACCCGGGACGGCTCTGGAAACACCATATATTTT	.	.	TRBJ1-3	TRBV15
CASSITRELFF	TGTGCCAGCTCCATTACCAGGGAGCTGTTTTTT	.	.	TRBJ2-2	TRBV2
CASSSGQGVREQYF	TGTGCCAGCAGCTCAGGACAGGGAGTCCGCGAGCAGTACTTC	TRBD1	.	TRBJ2-7	TRBV13
CASSSANTEAFF	TGTGCCAGCAGCTCGGCGAACACTGAAGCTTTCTTT	.	.	TRBJ1-1	TRBV5-6
CASSSPGGAVTEAFF	TGTGCCAGCAGCTCCCCAGGGGGGGCGGTCACTGAAGCTTTCTTT	.	many	TRBJ1-1	TRBV12-1
CASSHSRDRAPDTQYF	TGCGCCAGCAGCCATAGCCGGGACAGGGCCCCAGATACGCAGTATTTT	TRBD1	.	TRBJ2-3	TRBV5-1
CAWSSGPDEQYF	TGTGCCTGGAGCTCGGGTCCCGACGAGCAGTACTTC	.	.	TRBJ2-7	TRBV30
CASSSQGLHNQPQHF	TGTGCCAGCAGCTCCCAGGGGCTCCACAATCAGCCCCAGCATTTT	.	.	TRBJ1-5	TRBV7-8
CASSWDRQGSGYF	TGTGCCAGCAGCTGGGACAGGCAGGGGTCGGGGTACTTC	TRBD1	few	TRBJ2-5	TRBV5-6
CATSRDQREKLFF	TGTGCCACCAGCAGAGATCAGAGAGAAAAACTGTTTTTT	.	.	TRBJ1-4	TRBV15
CASSPGGTSYGYTF	TGTGCCAGCAGCCCGGGCGGGACTTCCTATGGCTACACCTTC	.	.	TRBJ1-2	TRBV7-3
CASSVGRARGSGANVLTF	TGTGCCAGCAGCGTAGGAAGGGCAAGGGGCTCTGGGGCCAACGTCCTGACTTTC	.	.	TRBJ2-6	TRBV9
CASSLISGELFF	TGTGCCAGCAGCCTCATTTCCGGGGAGCTGTTTTTT	.	.	TRBJ2-2	TRBV27
CAWSVLLRNQPQHF	TGTGCCTGGAGTGTACTCCTAAGAAATCAGCCCCAGCATTTT	.	medium-sized	TRBJ1-5	TRBV30
CASSDGEQDYNEQFF	TGTGCCAGCAGTGATGGAGAGCAGGATTACAATGAGCAGTTCTTC	.	.	TRBJ2-1	TRBV25-1
CASGNRGMGYEQYF	TGTGCCAGCGGCAACAGGGGTATGGGCTACGAGCAGTACTTC	TRBD1	once	TRBJ2-7	TRBV6-1
CASSLSIASGWYNEQFF	TGTGCCAGCAGTTTATCGATAGCTAGCGGGTGGTACAATGAGCAGTTCTTC	TRBD2	.	TRBJ2-1	TRBV27
CASSQDSGLNNEQFF	TGTGCCAGCAGCCAAGATTCCGGACTAAACAATGAGCAGTTCTTC	.	once	TRBJ2-1	TRBV4-2
CASSESGGRTYNEQFF	TGCGCCAGCAGTGAGTCCGGCGGGAGGACTTATAATGAGCAGTTCTTC	TRBD2	.	TRBJ2-1	TRBV10-1
CASSPRGTF	TGTGCCAGCAGCCCGAGGGGCACCTTC	.	.	TRBJ1-2	TRBV11-2
CASSSGLGTNEKLFF	TGTGCCAGCAGCTCGGGTTTGGGAACTAATGAAAAACTGTTTTTT	.	.	TRBJ1-4	TRBV5-6
CASSELGSGRRETQYF	TGTGCCAGCAGCGAGTTGGGGAGCGGGAGGCGCGAGACCCAGTACTTC	TRBD2	few	TRBJ2-5	TRBV5-6
CAISESRSTDTQYF	TGTGCCATCAGTGAGTCAAGATCGACAGATACGCAGTATTTT	.	.	TRBJ2-3	TRBV10-3
CASGQGVNTEAFF	TGTGCCAGCGGGCAGGGCGTGAACACTGAAGCTTTCTTT	.	.	TRBJ1-1	TRBV9
CASSRDPLYGYTF	TGTGCCAGTAGTAGGGATCCCCTCTATGGCTACACCTTC	.	few	TRBJ1-2	TRBV19
CASSYRLAGVECYEQYF	TGCGCCAGCAGTTACAGACTAGCGGGAGTTGAATGTTACGAGCAGTACTTC	TRBD2	few	TRBJ2-7	TRBV23-1
CATSRGTAYGYTF	TGTGCCACCAGCAGGGGGACTGCCTATGGCTACACCTTC	.	.	TRBJ1-2	TRBV15
CAWAKGDAKNIQYF	TGTGCCTGGGCCAAGGGGGATGCCAAAAACATTCAGTACTTC	.	.	TRBJ2-4	TRBV30
CASSLGTGGQPQHF	TGTGCCAGCAGCTTGGGGACAGGGGGTCAGCCCCAGCATTTT	TRBD1	.	TRBJ1-5	TRBV5-6
CAWSQAEAYNEQFF	TGTGCCTGGAGTCAAGCGGAGGCCTACAATGAGCAGTTCTTC	.	.	TRBJ2-1	TRBV30
CASSFFQVGEQYF	TGTGCCAGCAGCTTTTTTCAGGTCGGGGAGCAGTACTTC	.	.	TRBJ2-7	TRBV7-9
CASSQQGHGYTF	TGTGCCAGCAGCCAACAGGGCCACGGCTACACCTTC	.	.	TRBJ1-2	TRBV14
CASSLETSGGYNEQFF	TGTGCCAGCAGCTTAGAGACTAGCGGGGGCTACAATGAGCAGTTCTTC	TRBD2	.	TRBJ2-1	TRBV7-3
CASSLQGAGNTIYF	TGTGCCAGCAGTCTGCAGGGGGCTGGAAACACCATATATTTT	TRBD1	.	TRBJ1-3	TRBV27
CAWSRTGFFGTEAFF	TGTGCCTGGAGTAGGACAGGGTTTTTTGGCACTGAAGCTTTCTTT	TRBD1	.	TRBJ1-1	TRBV30
CAWSVPERFNSYEQYF	TGTGCCTGGAGTGTACCAGAGCGTTTCAACTCCTACGAGCAGTACTTC	.	.	TRBJ2-7	TRBV30
CAWSVLQNTEAFF	TGTGCCTGGAGTGTTTTACAGAACACTGAAGCTTTCTTT	.	.	TRBJ1-1	TRBV30
CASSPVRDRDVGYTF	TGTGCCAGCTCACCAGTCCGGGACAGGGATGTAGGCTACACCTTC	TRBD1	.	TRBJ1-2	TRBV18
CATSNRDRGRLESYEQYF	TGTGCCACCAGCAACCGGGACAGGGGGCGTCTCGAATCCTACGAGCAGTACTTC	TRBD1	.	TRBJ2-7	TRBV15
CASSANLQRETDTQYF	TGTGCCAGCAGTGCAAATCTACAGCGGGAGACAGATACGCAGTATTTT	TRBD2	.	TRBJ2-3	TRBV2
CASSFDSLLSSYGYTF	TGCGCCAGCAGTTTTGACAGCCTTTTGTCCTCCTATGGCTACACCTTC	.	.	TRBJ1-2	TRBV5-1
CSVDAGSEGYTF	TGCAGCGTTGACGCTGGTTCGGAGGGCTACACCTTC	.	.	TRBJ1-2	TRBV29-1
CASSIEGKAGGQFF	TGTGCCAGTAGTATCGAGGGTAAGGCGGGAGGGCAGTTCTTC	TRBD2	.	TRBJ2-1	TRBV19
CASSPRTGGLTNTGELFF	TGCGCCAGCAGCCCTCGGACAGGGGGCCTTACGAACACCGGGGAGCTGTTTTTT	TRBD1	.	TRBJ2-2	TRBV4-1
CASSTSGLVYNEQFF	TGTGCCAGCAGCACTAGCGGCTTGGTGTACAATGAGCAGTTCTTC	TRBD2	few	TRBJ2-1	TRBV9
CASSGGGIQPQHF	TGTGCCAGCAGTGGGGGGGGAATTCAGCCCCAGCATTTT	.	.	TRBJ1-5	TRBV27
CASSLIGVGTNEKLFF	TGTGCCAGCAGCTTGATAGGGGTCGGAACTAATGAAAAACTGTTTTTT	.	.	TRBJ1-4	TRBV5-4
CASSAPGGGLVNTEAFF	TGTGCCAGCAGCGCCCCCGGGGGGGGGCTTGTGAACACTGAAGCTTTCTTT	.	.	TRBJ1-1	TRBV9
CATSRGVREGETQYF	TGTGCCACCAGCAGAGGGGTGCGGGAGGGAGAGACCCAGTACTTC	TRBD2	.	TRBJ2-5	TRBV15
CASSPPVGLAASHYEQYF	TGTGCCAGCAGCCCCCCAGTGGGACTAGCGGCTTCTCACTACGAGCAGTACTTC	TRBD2	.	TRBJ2-7	TRBV13
CASSLEGSGQETQYF	TGCGCCAGCAGCTTGGAAGGTAGCGGCCAAGAGACCCAGTACTTC	.	.	TRBJ2-5	TRBV5-1
CASSLSRDRASPTYEQYF	TGTGCCAGCAGTTTATCCAGGGACAGGGCTTCTCCAACCTACGAGCAGTACTTC	TRBD1	.	TRBJ2-7	TRBV28
CSVSVRDVPSGANVLTF	TGCAGCGTTAGTGTTCGGGACGTACCCTCTGGGGCCAACGTCCTGACTTTC	.	once	TRBJ2-6	TRBV29-1
CASSTQVSSGNTIYF	TGTGCCAGCAGCACACAGGTAAGCTCTGGAAACACCATATATTTT	.	.	TRBJ1-3	TRBV6-5